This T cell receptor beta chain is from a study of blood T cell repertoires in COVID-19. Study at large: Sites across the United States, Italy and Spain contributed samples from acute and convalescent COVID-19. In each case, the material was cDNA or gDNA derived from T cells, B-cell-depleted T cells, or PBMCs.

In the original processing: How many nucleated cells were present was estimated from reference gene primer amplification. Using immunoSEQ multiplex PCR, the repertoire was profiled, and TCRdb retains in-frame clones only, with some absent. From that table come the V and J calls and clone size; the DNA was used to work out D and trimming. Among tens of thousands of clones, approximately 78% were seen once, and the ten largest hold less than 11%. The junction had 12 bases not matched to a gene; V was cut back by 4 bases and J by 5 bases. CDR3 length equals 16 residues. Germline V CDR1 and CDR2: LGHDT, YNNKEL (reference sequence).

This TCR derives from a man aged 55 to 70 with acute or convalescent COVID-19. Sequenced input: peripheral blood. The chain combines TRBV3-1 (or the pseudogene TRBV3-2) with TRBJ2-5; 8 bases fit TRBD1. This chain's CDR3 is CASSRRGRGQRETQYF. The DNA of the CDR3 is TGTGCCAGCAGCCGCCGGGGCAGGGGGCAACGGGAGACCCAGTACTTC.